This T cell receptor beta chain comes out of a study of blood T cell repertoires in COVID-19. Across the study: Italy, Spain and the United States were the sources of the convalescent and acute COVID-19 samples. T cells, B-cell-depleted T cells, or PBMCs provided the cDNA or gDNA that served as material.

CDR3 length: 14 amino acids. V was shortened by 6 bases and J by 11 bases, with 17 bases between the two germline ends. Germline-derived CDR1 and CDR2 are MNHEY and SVGAGI. Authors' processing steps: Amplifying reference gene primers gave estimates of nucleated cell counts. Sequenced by immunoSEQ multiplex PCR; TCRdb stores in-frame clones only, minus some. The DNA gave D and trimming, while V, J and clone size come from that table. The sample has 160,000 or so clones; around four fifths are singletons. This TCR derives from a human donor in a cohort sampled during active COVID-19. V usage is TRBV6-5 and J usage is TRBJ1-6, with D perhaps matching TRBD1 (6 bases). Sequenced: peripheral blood. CDR3 in amino acids: CASRGDAWGPPLHF. As DNA, the CDR3 is TGTGCCAGCAGGGGGGACGCCTGGGGGCCACCCCTCCACTTT.